This T cell receptor beta chain was captured in a study of CD8+CD57+ T cells in acquired aplastic anemia. Study information: On average, sorted CD4+ and CD8+ cells gave roughly 3 ug of DNA. Study-level findings and limits: Patients and controls turned out to have some 30 CD8+ CDR3 sequences in common.

TCR beta VDJ and CDR3 were profiled, and genomic DNA was the template. In TCRdb, the reads were re-called with MiXCR into one record per CDR3 protein. Of 200,000 or so distinct CDR3 sequences in the sample, about 60% are singletons; the top ten hold around three fifths. Comment on this clonotype: The antigen remains undetermined.

The sequenced patients had an expansion of CD8+CD57+ cells seen by flow cytometry. Each of the patients presented with severe acquired aplastic anemia. This CDR3 is 14 amino acids long. In germline, CDR1 is MNHEY, CDR2 SMNVEV (reference sequence). V was pared by 5 bases and J by 3 bases, with 3 bases of the junction left unmatched. This receptor was identified in a human donor with aplastic anemia. The chain recombines TRBV27 with TRBJ1-1, with 10 nucleotides matching TRBD1. Specimen: sorted CD4+, CD8+, or CD8+CD57+ T cells (not recorded which) from PBMCs. This CDR3 is CASSRGQGDTEAFF. Here the CDR3 DNA reads TGTGCCAGCAGTCGAGGACAGGGGGACACTGAAGCTTTCTTT.